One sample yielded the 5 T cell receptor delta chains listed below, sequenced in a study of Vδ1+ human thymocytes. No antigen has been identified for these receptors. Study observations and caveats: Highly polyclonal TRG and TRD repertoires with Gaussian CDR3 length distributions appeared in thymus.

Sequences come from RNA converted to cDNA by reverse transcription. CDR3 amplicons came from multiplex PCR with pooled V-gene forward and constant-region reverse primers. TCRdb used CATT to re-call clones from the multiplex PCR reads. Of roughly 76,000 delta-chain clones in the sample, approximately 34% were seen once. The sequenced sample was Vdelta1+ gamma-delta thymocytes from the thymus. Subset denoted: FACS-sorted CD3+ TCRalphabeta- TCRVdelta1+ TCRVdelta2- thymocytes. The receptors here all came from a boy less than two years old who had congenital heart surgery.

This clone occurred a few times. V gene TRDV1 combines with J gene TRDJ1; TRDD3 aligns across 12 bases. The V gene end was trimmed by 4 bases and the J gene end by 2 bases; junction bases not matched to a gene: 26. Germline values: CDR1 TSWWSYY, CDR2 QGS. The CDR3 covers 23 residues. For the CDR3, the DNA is TGTGCTCTTGGGGCCTCCTTCCTCGGCGTACTGGGGGATACCCCAAGGGGGACCGATAAACTCATCTTT. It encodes CALGASFLGVLGDTPRGTDKLIF.

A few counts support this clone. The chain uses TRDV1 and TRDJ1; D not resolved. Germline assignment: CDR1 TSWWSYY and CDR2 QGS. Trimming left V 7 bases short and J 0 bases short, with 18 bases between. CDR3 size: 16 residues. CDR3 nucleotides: TGTGCTCTTGTTGTGTGGCGGGGTGGGTACACCGATAAACTCATCTTT. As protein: CALVVWRGGYTDKLIF.

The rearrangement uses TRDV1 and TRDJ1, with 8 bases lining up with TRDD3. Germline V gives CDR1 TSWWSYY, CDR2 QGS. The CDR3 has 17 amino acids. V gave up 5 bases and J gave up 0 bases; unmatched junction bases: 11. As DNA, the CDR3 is TGTGCTCTTGGGACCCATTACTGGGGGGCGTACACCGATAAACTCATCTTT. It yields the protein CALGTHYWGAYTDKLIF.

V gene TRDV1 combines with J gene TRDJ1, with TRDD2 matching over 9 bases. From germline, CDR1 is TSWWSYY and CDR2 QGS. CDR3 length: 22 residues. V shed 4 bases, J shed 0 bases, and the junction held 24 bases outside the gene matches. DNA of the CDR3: TGTGCTCTTGGGGTTGGCCTTCCTACAATCGGGGACCTTAAGGGGTACACCGATAAACTCATCTTT. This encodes CALGVGLPTIGDLKGYTDKLIF.

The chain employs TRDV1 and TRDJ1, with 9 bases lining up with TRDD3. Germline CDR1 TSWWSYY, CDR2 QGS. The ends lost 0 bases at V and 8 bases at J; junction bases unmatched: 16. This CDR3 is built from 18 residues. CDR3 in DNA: TGTGCTCTTGGGGAACTCGGGCTCCGGGTACTGGGGGAGCTAAAACTCATCTTT. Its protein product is CALGELGLRVLGELKLIF.